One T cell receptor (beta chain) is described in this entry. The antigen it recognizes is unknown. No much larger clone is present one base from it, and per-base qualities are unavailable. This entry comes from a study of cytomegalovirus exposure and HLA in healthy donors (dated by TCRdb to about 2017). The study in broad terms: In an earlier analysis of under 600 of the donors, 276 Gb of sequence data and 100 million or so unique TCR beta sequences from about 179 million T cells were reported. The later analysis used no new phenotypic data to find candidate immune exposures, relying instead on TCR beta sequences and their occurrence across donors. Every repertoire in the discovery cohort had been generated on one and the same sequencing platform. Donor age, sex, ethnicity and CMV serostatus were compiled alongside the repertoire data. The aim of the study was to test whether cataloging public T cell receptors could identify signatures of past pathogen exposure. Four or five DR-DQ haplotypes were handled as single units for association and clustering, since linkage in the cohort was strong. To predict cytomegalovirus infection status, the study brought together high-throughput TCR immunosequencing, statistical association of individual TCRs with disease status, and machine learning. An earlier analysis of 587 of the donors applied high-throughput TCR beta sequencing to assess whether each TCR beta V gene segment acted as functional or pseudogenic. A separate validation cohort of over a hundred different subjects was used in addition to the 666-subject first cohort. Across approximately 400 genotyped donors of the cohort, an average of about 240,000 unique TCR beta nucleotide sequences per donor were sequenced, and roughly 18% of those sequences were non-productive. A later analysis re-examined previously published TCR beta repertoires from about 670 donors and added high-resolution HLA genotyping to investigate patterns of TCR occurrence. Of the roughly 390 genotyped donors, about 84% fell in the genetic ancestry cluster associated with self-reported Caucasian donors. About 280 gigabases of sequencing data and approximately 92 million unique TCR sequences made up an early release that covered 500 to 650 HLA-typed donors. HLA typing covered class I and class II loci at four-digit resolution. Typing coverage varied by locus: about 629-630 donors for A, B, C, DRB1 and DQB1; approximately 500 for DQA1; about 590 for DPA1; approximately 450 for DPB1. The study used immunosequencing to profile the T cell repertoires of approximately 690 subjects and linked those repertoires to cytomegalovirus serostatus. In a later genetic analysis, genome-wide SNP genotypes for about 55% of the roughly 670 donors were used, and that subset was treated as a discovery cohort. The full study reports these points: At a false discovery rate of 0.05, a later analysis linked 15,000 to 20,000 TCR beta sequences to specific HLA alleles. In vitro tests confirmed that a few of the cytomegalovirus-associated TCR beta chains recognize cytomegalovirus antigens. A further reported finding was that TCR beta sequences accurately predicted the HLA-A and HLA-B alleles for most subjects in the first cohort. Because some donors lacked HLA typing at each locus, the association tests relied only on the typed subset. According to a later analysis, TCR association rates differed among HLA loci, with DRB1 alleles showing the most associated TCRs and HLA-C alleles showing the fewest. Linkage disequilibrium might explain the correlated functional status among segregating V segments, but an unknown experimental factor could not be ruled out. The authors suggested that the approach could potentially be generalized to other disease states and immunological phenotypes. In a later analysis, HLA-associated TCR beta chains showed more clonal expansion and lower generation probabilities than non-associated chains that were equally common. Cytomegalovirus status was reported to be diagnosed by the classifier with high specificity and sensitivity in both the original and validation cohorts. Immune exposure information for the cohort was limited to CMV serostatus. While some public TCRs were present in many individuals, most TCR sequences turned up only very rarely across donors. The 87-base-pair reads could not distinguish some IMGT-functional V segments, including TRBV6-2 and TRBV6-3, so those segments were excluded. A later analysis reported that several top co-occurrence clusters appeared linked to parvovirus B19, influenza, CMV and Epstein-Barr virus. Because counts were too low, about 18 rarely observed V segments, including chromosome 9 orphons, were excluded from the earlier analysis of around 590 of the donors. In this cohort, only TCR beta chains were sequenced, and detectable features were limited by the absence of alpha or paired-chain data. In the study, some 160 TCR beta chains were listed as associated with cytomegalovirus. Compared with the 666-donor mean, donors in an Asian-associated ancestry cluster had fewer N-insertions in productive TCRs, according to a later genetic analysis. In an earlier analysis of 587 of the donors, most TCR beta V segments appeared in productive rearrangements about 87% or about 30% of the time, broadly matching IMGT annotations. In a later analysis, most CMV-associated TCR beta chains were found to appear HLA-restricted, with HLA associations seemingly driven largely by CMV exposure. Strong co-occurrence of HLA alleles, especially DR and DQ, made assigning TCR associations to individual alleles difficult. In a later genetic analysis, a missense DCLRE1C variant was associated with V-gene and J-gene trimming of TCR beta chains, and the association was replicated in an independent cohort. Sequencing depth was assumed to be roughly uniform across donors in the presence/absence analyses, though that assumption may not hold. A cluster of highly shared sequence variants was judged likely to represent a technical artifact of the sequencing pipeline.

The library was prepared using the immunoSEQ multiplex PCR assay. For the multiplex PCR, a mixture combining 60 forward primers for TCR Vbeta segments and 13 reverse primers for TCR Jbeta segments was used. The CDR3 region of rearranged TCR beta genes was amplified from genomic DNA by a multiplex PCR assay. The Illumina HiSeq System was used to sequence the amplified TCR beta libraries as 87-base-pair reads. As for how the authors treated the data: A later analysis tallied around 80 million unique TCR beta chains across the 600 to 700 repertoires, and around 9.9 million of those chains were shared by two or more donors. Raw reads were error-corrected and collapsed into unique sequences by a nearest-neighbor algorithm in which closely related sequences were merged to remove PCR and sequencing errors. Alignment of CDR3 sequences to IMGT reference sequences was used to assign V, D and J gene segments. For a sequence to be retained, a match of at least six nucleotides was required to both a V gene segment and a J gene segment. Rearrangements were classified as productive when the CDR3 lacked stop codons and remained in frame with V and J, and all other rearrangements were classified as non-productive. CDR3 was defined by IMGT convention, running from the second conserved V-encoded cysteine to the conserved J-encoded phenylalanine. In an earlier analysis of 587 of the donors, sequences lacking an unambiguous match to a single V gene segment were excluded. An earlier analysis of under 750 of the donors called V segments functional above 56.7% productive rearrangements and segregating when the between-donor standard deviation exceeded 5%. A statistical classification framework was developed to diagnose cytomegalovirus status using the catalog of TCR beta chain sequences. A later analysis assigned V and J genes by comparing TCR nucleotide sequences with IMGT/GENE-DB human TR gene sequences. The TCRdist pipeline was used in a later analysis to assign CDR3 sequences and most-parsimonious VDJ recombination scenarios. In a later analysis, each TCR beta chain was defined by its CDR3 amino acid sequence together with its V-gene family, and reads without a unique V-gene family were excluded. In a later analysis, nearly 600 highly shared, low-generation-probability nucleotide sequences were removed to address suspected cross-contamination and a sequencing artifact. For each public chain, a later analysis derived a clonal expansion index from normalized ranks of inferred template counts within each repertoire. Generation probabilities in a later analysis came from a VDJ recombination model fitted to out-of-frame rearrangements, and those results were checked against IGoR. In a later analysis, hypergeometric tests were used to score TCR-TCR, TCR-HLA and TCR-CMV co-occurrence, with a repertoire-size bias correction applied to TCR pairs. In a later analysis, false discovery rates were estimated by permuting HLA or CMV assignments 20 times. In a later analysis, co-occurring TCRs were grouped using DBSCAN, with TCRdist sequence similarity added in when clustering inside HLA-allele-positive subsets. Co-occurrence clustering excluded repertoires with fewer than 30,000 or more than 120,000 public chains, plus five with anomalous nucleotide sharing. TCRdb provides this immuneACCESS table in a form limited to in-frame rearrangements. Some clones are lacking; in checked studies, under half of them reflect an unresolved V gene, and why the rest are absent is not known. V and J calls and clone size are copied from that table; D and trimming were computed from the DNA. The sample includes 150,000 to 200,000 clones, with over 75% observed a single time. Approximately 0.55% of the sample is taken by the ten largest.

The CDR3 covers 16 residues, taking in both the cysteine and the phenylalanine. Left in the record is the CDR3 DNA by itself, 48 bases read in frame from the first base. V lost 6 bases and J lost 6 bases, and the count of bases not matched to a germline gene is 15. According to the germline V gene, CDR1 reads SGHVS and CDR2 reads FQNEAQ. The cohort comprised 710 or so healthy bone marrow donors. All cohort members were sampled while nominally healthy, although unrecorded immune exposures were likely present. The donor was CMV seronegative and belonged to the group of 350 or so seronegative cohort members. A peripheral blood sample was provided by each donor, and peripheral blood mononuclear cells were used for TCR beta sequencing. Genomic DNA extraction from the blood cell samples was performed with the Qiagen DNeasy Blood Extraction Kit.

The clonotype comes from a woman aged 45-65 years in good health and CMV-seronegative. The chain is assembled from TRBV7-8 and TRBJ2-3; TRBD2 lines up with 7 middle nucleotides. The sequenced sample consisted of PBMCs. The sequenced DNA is TGTGCCAGCAGACTAACTAGCGTCGGAGGTGTGGATACGCAGTATTTT. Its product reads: CASRLTSVGGVDTQYF.